This T cell receptor (beta chain) was sequenced in a study of blood T cells in healthy people across ages. Study-wide results and caveats: Relative to aged donors, long-lived donors carried more naive CD4+ cells and displayed higher diversity.

V was pared by 2 bases and J by 7 bases, with 14 bases between. The germline CDR1 and CDR2 sequences are PRHDT and FYEKMQ (reference sequence). CDR3 length: 15 residues. Next came a second PCR, run for roughly 6 to 11 cycles, which used a sample-barcoded 5' primer along with a J-beta primer mix. TCRdb ran MiXCR on the 5' RACE reads and lists one entry per CDR3 protein. The sample holds 750,000 to 950,000 distinct CDR3 sequences, around 25% seen once. This clonotype was counted between two and nine times. The antigen is not known. No conserved phenylalanine or tryptophan is present at the end of the CDR3, so a read error is the likely explanation. These same data were also listed under a study on T cells of mothers and their children. As reported in that work: Sequencing revealed no T cell clones that were persistent and microchimeric.

Sequencing was carried out using blood. The source of this sequence is a boy under 18 in good health. The chain joins TRBV13 to TRBJ1-4; tentatively, D is TRBD1 (6 bases). CDR3 in DNA: TGTGCCAGCAGCTTAAGCGACAGGCAAGGTGAAAAACTGTTTCTT. Translating it yields CASSLSDRQGEKLFL.